This T cell receptor (beta chain) derives from a study of OX40 agonist ivuxolimab in advanced cancers. A remark on this clone: Its antigen remains unidentified.

Deletions cut 6 bases from V and 7 bases from J, with 16 bases between. The CDR3 sequence is 14 residues long. From germline, CDR1 is MNHNS and CDR2 SASEGT. Study-wide findings and caveats: Mean expanded clone counts were higher in CD8+ than CD4+ T cells.

Profiling relied on immunoSEQ multiplex PCR, and the TCRdb table lists in-frame clones only, not all of them. The sample contains fewer than 85,000 clones, 90% of which appear only once. The starting material was CD4+ or CD8+ T cells sorted from blood, obtained in a trial of the OX40 agonist ivuxolimab. The source is an adult with an advanced solid tumor such as melanoma, head and neck, liver or kidney cancer. The chain employs TRBV6-1 and TRBJ2-1, with D perhaps given as TRBD1 or TRBD2 (5 bases each). The DNA for the CDR3 is TGTGCCAGCAGCCGGGACGAGTGGGGAAATGAGCAGTTCTTC. Translation gives CASSRDEWGNEQFF.